This T cell receptor (beta chain) was sequenced in a study of OX40 agonist ivuxolimab in advanced cancers. As for the study in general: Partial responses occurred in three patients (one hepatocellular carcinoma, two cutaneous melanoma). Study-level findings and limits: The authors did not determine the antigen specificity of the expanded peripheral T cells. Those patients achieving a partial response at 0.1-3.0 mg/kg showed among the lowest clonal expansion.

Sequenced by immunoSEQ multiplex PCR; TCRdb stores in-frame clones only, minus some. In the table there are around 67,000 clones, roughly 84% of which are singletons. This CDR3 is built from 17 residues. V shed 3 bases and J shed 0 bases, with 15 bases lying between them. Germline V gene sequence: CDR1 MNHEY, CDR2 SMNVEV (reference sequence). Notes on this clone: Its cognate antigen is unknown.

The material was CD4+ or CD8+ T cells sorted from blood, obtained in a trial of the OX40 agonist ivuxolimab. The clonotype originates from an adult with an advanced solid tumor such as melanoma, head and neck, liver or kidney cancer. The V gene is TRBV27, the J gene TRBJ2-4; D is possibly TRBD2 (6 bases). The CDR3 region is CASSFGSGEIAKNIQYF. The CDR3 DNA follows: TGTGCCAGCAGTTTCGGTAGCGGTGAGATAGCCAAAAACATTCAGTACTTC.